This T cell receptor beta chain was identified during a study of cytomegalovirus exposure and HLA in healthy donors. Findings and caveats of the study: For TCR beta chains, V- and J-gene trimming was later linked to a missense DCLRE1C variant.

On this clone itself: What it recognizes is unknown.

This PCR relied on a set of 60 Vbeta primers and 13 Jbeta primers. Sequenced by immunoSEQ multiplex PCR; TCRdb stores in-frame clones only, minus some. The data contain about 180,000 clones, around 80% of them singletons. The CDR3 is made up of 16 amino acids. V lost 4 bases and J lost 7; bases outside the gene matches: 10. Germline CDR1 SGHDT, CDR2 YYEEEE. The TCR comes from a woman aged 25 to 39 in good health and CMV-seropositive. The rearrangement links TRBV5-6 to TRBJ2-1; 11 nucleotides line up with TRBD2. The sample taken for sequencing was PBMCs. The CDR3 reads CASSPLSGGARNEQFF. CDR3 nucleotide sequence: TGTGCCAGCAGCCCTCTTAGCGGGGGGGCCCGTAATGAGCAGTTCTTC.